These 20 T cell receptor beta chains were sequenced from one sample in a study of T cells in Graves' hyperthyroidism and ophthalmopathy. RNA transcripts yielded amplified TCR beta CDR3 regions. First-round RT-PCR with HTBI primers amplified the TCR CDR3 region. TCRdb processed the multiplex PCR reads anew with MiXCR; each CDR3 protein has one entry. Of roughly 500,000 distinct CDR3 sequences listed, more than 45% are singletons. The sample consisted of peripheral blood or thyroid tissue (not recorded which). All receptors come from an adult woman with Graves' disease, either hyperthyroidism or ophthalmopathy (not recorded which).

This clonotype showed up many times. DNA of the CDR3: TGTGCCAGCAGGAAGATGACAGGGGGATCTGAAGCTTTCTTT. Translation gives CASRKMTGGSEAFF. The chain recombines TRBV2 with TRBJ1-1; TRBD1 matches at 9 bases. This CDR3 has 14 amino acids. CDR1 is SNHLY, CDR2 FYNNEI, per germline. Trimming at V came to 6 bases and at J to 6 bases, leaving 8 bases not matched to a gene. Supplemented by reference TRBV2 and TRBJ1-1, the full variable domain reads EPEVTQTPSHQVTQMGQEVILRCVPISNHLYFYWYRQILGQKVEFLVSFYNNEISEKSEIFDDQFSVERPDGSNFTLKIRSTKLEDSAMYFCASRKMTGGSEAFFGQGTRLTVV.

This clonotype appeared many times. The chain joins TRBV20-1 to TRBJ1-2; D is unclear. The germline V gene encodes CDR1 DFQATT and CDR2 SNEGSKA (reference sequence). The CDR3 runs to 13 residues. V gave up 3 bases and J gave up 0 bases, with 8 bases separating them. Here the CDR3 reads CSASAAANYGYTF. CDR3 nucleotides: TGCAGTGCTAGTGCGGCAGCTAACTATGGCTACACCTTC.

This clonotype was counted ten times or more. The genes are TRBV20-1 and TRBJ2-7; D call uncertain. The CDR3 spans 12 residues. Germline loops: CDR1 DFQATT, CDR2 SNEGSKA (reference sequence). Trimming removed 3 bases at V and 3 bases at J, with 9 bases between. The CDR3 DNA is TGCAGTGCTAGTGACCATAACTACGAGCAGTACTTC. Its translation is CSASDHNYEQYF.

The chain uses TRBV20-1 and TRBJ2-7; D is perhaps TRBD2 (6 bases). Trimming shortened V by 3 bases and J by 8 bases, and 20 bases separated the two germline ends. Looked up from germline, CDR1 is DFQATT and CDR2 is SNEGSKA (reference sequence). The CDR3 has 14 amino acids. The CDR3 spells CSASLDPGVFQQYF. In nucleotides, the CDR3 is TGCAGTGCTAGCTTAGATCCGGGAGTCTTTCAGCAGTACTTC.

The chain uses TRBV10-3 and TRBJ2-5, with a tentative D call TRBD1 (6 bases). The ends were cut back, 2 bases at V and 3 bases at J, with 10 bases in the middle. Germline values: CDR1 ENHRY, CDR2 SYGVKD. The CDR3 runs to 14 residues. The CDR3 region is CAISEEGVKETQYF. The CDR3 DNA sequence: TGTGCCATCAGTGAGGAGGGGGTAAAAGAGACCCAGTACTTC.

The rearrangement uses TRBV10-2 and TRBJ2-7; TRBD2 matches 9 bases. Germline assignment: CDR1 WSHSY and CDR2 SAAADI. Unmatched junction bases numbered 6, after V lost 0 bases and J lost 9 bases. This CDR3 contains 14 residues. The CDR3: CASSESASGTVQYF. CDR3 DNA: TGCGCCAGCAGTGAGTCGGCTAGCGGGACAGTGCAGTACTTC.

The chain combines TRBV7-9 with TRBJ1-6; 8 positions agree with TRBD1. The germline CDR1 and CDR2 sequences are SEHNR and FQNEAQ (reference sequence). This CDR3 contains 12 residues. Losses at the gene ends were 8 bases for V and 8 bases for J; bases not matched to a gene: 2. In DNA form, the CDR3 reads TGTGCCAGCGGACAGGGATATTCACCCCTCCACTTT. Its protein product is CASGQGYSPLHF.

This sequence joins TRBV7-3 and TRBJ2-6; weak D call: TRBD1 (5 bases). The CDR3 loop spans 15 amino acids. CDR1 and CDR2 from the germline V gene are SGHTA and FQGTGA. The germline V and J ends were trimmed by 3 bases and 3 bases, with 9 bases remaining between them. The CDR3 loop is CASSFQGGGANVLTF. The CDR3 nucleotides read TGTGCCAGCAGCTTCCAGGGCGGTGGGGCCAACGTCCTGACTTTC.

This clonotype was observed a single time. J is TRBJ1-1 and V is TRBV20-1, with TRBD1 matching over 9 bases. The V gene end was trimmed by 5 bases and the J gene end by 10 bases; junction bases not matched to a gene: 11. CDR3 length equals 13 residues. The germline CDR1 and CDR2 sequences are DFQATT and SNEGSKA (reference sequence). CDR3 residues: CSAPRPGTGSAFF. The CDR3 DNA follows: TGCAGTGCTCCCCGCCCCGGGACAGGGTCAGCTTTCTTT.

This clonotype has more than one count but fewer than ten. This chain links TRBV7-6 with TRBJ1-1, with D possibly TRBD1 on 5 matching bases. Trimming left V 5 bases short and J 2 bases short, with 18 bases between. This CDR3 comprises 16 residues. CDR1 SGHVS and CDR2 FNYEAQ come from the germline V gene. CDR3 amino acids: CASSVPPRRDNTEAFF. The CDR3 DNA is TGTGCCAGCAGCGTACCTCCCCGCAGGGACAACACTGAAGCTTTCTTT.

This clonotype showed up just a few times. The V gene is TRBV7-8, the J gene TRBJ1-1, with D perhaps matching TRBD1 (5 bases). This CDR3 comprises 13 residues. Germline V gene lookup returns CDR1 SGHVS and CDR2 FQNEAQ. V was shortened by 5 bases and J by 6 bases, with 13 bases between the two germline ends. CDR3 in DNA: TGTGCCAGCAGCGTCCCCGGGACGGCTGAAGCTTTCTTT. Translating gives CASSVPGTAEAFF.

This clonotype was seen once. This rearrangement joins TRBV10-3 to TRBJ1-2; 9 positions agree with TRBD1. CDR3 length: 14 residues. The germline CDR1 and CDR2 sequences are ENHRY and SYGVKD. V gave up 2 bases and J gave up 8 bases; unmatched junction bases: 6. The DNA of the CDR3 is TGTGCCATCAGTGAGGGACAGGGGCCGGGGGGCTACACCTTC. It specifies CAISEGQGPGGYTF.

The chain is built from TRBV7-9 and TRBJ1-2; 12 bases agree with TRBD1. The J segment lost 4 bases and the V segment lost 5 bases, leaving 8 bases of the junction unmatched. This CDR3 is 16 amino acids long. Looked up from germline, CDR1 is SEHNR and CDR2 is FQNEAQ (reference sequence). The CDR3 DNA follows: TGTGCCAGCAGCCCTCCCGGGACAGGGGGCCCCTATGGCTACACCTTC. It yields the protein CASSPPGTGGPYGYTF.

The chain has TRBV12-3 or TRBV12-4 and TRBJ1-4; D is possibly TRBD1 (6 bases). The germline V and J ends were trimmed by 4 bases and 2 bases, with 14 bases remaining between them. The CDR3 runs 16 residues. The CDR3 loop is CASSSYRASTNEKLFF. The CDR3 region has the DNA TGTGCCAGCAGTTCCTACAGGGCTAGCACTAATGAAAAACTGTTTTTT.

The chain combines TRBV5-1 with TRBJ1-1; possibly TRBD1 for D (5 bases). V lost 4 bases and J lost 3, with 10 bases in between. This CDR3 is 13 amino acids long. The germline V gene encodes CDR1 SGHRS and CDR2 YFSETQ. CDR3 in amino acids: CASSEGLYTEAFF. The CDR3 DNA is TGCGCCAGCAGCGAGGGACTATACACTGAAGCTTTCTTT.

This clonotype was recorded at least ten times. The rearrangement uses TRBV5-1 and TRBJ1-3, with a possible D match to TRBD1 (5 bases). The ends were cut back, 5 bases at V and 4 bases at J, with 13 bases in the middle. Germline values: CDR1 SGHRS, CDR2 YFSETQ. The CDR3 runs 14 residues. The chain's CDR3 is CASRTGDEGNTIYF. CDR3 sequence (DNA): TGCGCCAGCAGAACCGGGGACGAGGGAAACACCATATATTTT. The full variable domain, rest sourced from reference TRBV5-1 and TRBJ1-3, is KAGVTQTPRYLIKTRGQQVTLSCSPISGHRSVSWYQQTPGQGLQFLFEYFSETQRNKGNFPGRFSGRQFSNSRSEMNVSTLELGDSALYLCASRTGDEGNTIYFGEGSWLTVV.

The table lists this clonotype with many counts. For the CDR3, the DNA is TGTGCCAGCAGTACGAAAAATCAGATAGGGCCCCAGCATTTT. As protein: CASSTKNQIGPQHF. This chain connects TRBV12-3 or TRBV12-4 to TRBJ1-5, with D uncertain. This CDR3 contains 14 residues. Trimming removed 5 bases at V and 9 bases at J, with 17 bases between.

The chain carries TRBV7-9 and TRBJ2-7; D might be TRBD1 or TRBD2, each matching 6 bases. The CDR3 runs to 13 residues. From germline, CDR1 is SEHNR and CDR2 FQNEAQ (reference sequence). Trimming took off 3 bases at V and 5 bases at J, with 11 bases between the two ends. In DNA form, the CDR3 reads TGTGCCAGCAGCTTCCAGGGGAGGCACGAGCAGTACTTC. Translating gives CASSFQGRHEQYF.

This clonotype was counted at least ten times. The genes are TRBV7-9 and TRBJ1-3, with D perhaps matching TRBD1 (6 bases). The V and J ends lost 5 bases and 0 bases respectively, with 14 bases between them. The CDR3 has 16 amino acids. Germline V gene sequence: CDR1 SEHNR, CDR2 FQNEAQ (reference sequence). This CDR3 reads CASSPRDTSSGNTIYF. CDR3 nucleotide sequence: TGTGCCAGCAGCCCCCGGGACACGAGCTCTGGAAACACCATATATTTT. Full variable domain (remainder filled in from reference TRBV7-9 and TRBJ1-3): DTGVSQNPRHKITKRGQNVTFRCDPISEHNRLYWYRQTLGQGPEFLTYFQNEAQLEKSRLLSDRFSAERPKGSFSTLEIQRTEQGDSAMYLCASSPRDTSSGNTIYFGEGSWLTVV.

This clonotype was recorded at least ten times. This sequence joins TRBV11-3 and TRBJ2-2; the D is unclear. Germline V lookup: CDR1 SGHNT, CDR2 YENEEA. This CDR3 region has 14 residues. Trimming took off 0 bases at V and 3 bases at J, with 5 bases between the two ends. CDR3 sequence (DNA): TGTGCCAGCAGCTTAGAAGCCGACACCGGGGAGCTGTTTTTT. Translation: CASSLEADTGELFF.